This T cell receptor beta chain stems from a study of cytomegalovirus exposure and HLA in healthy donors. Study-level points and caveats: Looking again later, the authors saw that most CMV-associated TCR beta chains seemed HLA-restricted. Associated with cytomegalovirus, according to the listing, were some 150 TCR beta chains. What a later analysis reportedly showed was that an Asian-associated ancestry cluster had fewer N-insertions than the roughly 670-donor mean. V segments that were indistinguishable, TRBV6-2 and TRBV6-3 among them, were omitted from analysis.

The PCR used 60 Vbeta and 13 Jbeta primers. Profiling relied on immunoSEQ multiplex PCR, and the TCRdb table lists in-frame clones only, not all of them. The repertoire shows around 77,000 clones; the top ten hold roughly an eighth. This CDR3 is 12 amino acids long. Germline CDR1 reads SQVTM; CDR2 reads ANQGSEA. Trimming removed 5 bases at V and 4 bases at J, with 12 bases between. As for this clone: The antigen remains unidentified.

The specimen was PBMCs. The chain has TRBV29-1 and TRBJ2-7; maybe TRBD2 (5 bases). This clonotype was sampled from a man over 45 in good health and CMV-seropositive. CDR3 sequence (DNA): TGCAGCGTTATTGAGGAGGAGTACGAGCAGTACTTC. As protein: CSVIEEEYEQYF.